This T cell receptor (beta chain) was captured by sequencing in a study of cytomegalovirus exposure and HLA in healthy donors. Of note for this clone: What it recognizes is unknown.

The primer mix had 60 Vbeta and 13 Jbeta primers. Assay: immunoSEQ multiplex PCR; the TCRdb copy retains only in-frame clones and omits some. The sample shows about 190,000 clones, about 85% of them seen only once. This CDR3 spans 17 amino acids. The V gene's germline CDR1 is KGHSH and CDR2 LQKENI. Trimming removed 3 bases from V and 4 bases from J; junction bases left unmatched: 4. Findings of the study overall: Overall, approximately 150 TCR beta chains were annotated as cytomegalovirus-associated. Common viral pathogens seemed to be connected with several of the most significant clusters, according to a later analysis. Earlier results showed most TCR beta V segments being productive about 87% or about 30% of the time.

At the time of sampling, donors were nominally healthy, though unrecorded immune exposures were likely. The sequenced sample consisted of PBMCs. The origin of this receptor is a boy younger than 10 in good health and CMV-seronegative. This sequence joins TRBV18 and TRBJ2-3, with 16 bases fitting TRBD2. The CDR3 nucleotides read TGTGCCAGCTCACCCGGGACTAGCGGGAGGGCCTCAGATACGCAGTATTTT. Translation: CASSPGTSGRASDTQYF.